The T cell receptor (beta chain) described here comes from a study of graft-versus-host responses after intestinal transplantation (dated by TCRdb to the early 2020s). With regard to the full study: Multivisceral, liver-intestinal, or isolated intestinal transplants were received by the recipients. The cohort enrolled fewer than 25 intestinal transplant recipients including one retransplant, and a few patients lacking pretransplant specimens were excluded. Samples from three later patients were sequenced in-house on an Illumina MiSeq with MiXCR processing rather than by the commercial service. A peak of at least 4% donor T cells among recipient peripheral blood mononuclear cells was the definition used for donor T cell macrochimerism. Alloreactive clones were identified by sequencing pre-transplant mixed lymphocyte reaction products and comparing these products with unstimulated pre-transplant donor and recipient T cells. Every recipient was given anti-thymocyte globulin induction, then maintenance tacrolimus and steroids for 3 to 4 years. After intestinal transplantation, graft-versus-host and host-versus-graft alloreactive T cell clones were followed in the graft, circulation and bone marrow using bulk TCR-beta CDR3 sequencing. Paper-wide results and their limitations: High GvH to HvG T cell clonal ratios were observed in the allografts of patients with donor T cell macrochimerism. Conclusions were limited by the relatively low number and heterogeneity of intestinal transplant patients. Early after transplant, peak levels of circulating GvH clones were found to be associated with declines in HvG clones. GvH clones were found in recipient bone marrow, and some of the GvH clones appeared earlier in ileal mucosa or blood, which is consistent with an intestinal mucosal origin.

Including cysteine and phenylalanine, the CDR3 has 15 amino acids. The DNA shown is the 45-base CDR3, in frame from base 1. Trimmed from V: 1 base; trimmed from J: 4 bases; junction bases lacking a gene match: 1. CDR1 and CDR2 are drawn from the germline V gene: LGHNA, YNFKEQ. The sample's time point label is to be understood as: cells obtained before transplantation from donor or recipient. CD3+CD4+ and CD3+CD8+ populations were FACS-sorted from unstimulated pre-transplant donor and recipient cells taken from spleen or lymph nodes. Points on this clone: No cognate antigen has been identified for it. The input lacks base qualities; no much larger clone sits a single base away.

Receptors were amplified or captured by the immunoSEQ multiplex PCR assay. For most patients, genomic DNA was isolated with the Qiagen DNeasy Blood and Tissue Kit and shipped frozen to Adaptive Biotechnologies for TCR sequencing. For most patients, genomic DNA was subjected to high-throughput TCR-beta CDR3 sequencing by Adaptive Biotechnologies. On the authors' methods: Adaptive's ImmunoSEQ software was the source of the TCR sequencing data for approximately 18 patients, while a few other patients were processed with MiXCR and VDJtools. CD4 versus CD8 sorting errors were corrected by removing sequences found in both subsets at a frequency ratio below 5:1. CDR3 nucleotide sequences shared by donor and recipient were removed because the origin of these sequences could not be assigned. To count as alloreactive, a clone needed at least 2-fold expansion over unstimulated cells and a minimum CFSE-low frequency of 0.002% (template counts) or 0.001% (read counts). A clone was considered mappable if detected in the sequenced pre-transplant spleen, lymph node, or MLR CFSE-low populations of the donor or recipient. Cumulative frequency of alloreactive clones was calculated as a percentage of all sequences weighted by copy number. The clones in this table, taken by TCRdb from immuneACCESS, are in-frame only. Not every clone is retained; where verified, under half of the shortfall comes from an unresolved V gene, and the cause of the rest is unknown. V and J calls and clone size come straight from that table; D and trimming were deduced from the DNA. The sample records approximately 70,000 clones, approximately 84% of which are singletons. Clones ranked in the top ten supply about 0.4% of the sample.

The TCR sequence derives from a human donor who was the organ donor for an intestinal transplant. The chain was built from TRBV4-2 and TRBJ1-4, with TRBD1 identical over 9 junction bases. This material consisted of unstimulated CD4+ T cells sorted from spleen or lymph node cells, taken before transplant. The CDR3 is CASSQGTGDNEKLFF. The sequence in DNA is TGTGCCAGCAGCCAAGGGACAGGGGATAATGAAAAACTGTTTTTT.